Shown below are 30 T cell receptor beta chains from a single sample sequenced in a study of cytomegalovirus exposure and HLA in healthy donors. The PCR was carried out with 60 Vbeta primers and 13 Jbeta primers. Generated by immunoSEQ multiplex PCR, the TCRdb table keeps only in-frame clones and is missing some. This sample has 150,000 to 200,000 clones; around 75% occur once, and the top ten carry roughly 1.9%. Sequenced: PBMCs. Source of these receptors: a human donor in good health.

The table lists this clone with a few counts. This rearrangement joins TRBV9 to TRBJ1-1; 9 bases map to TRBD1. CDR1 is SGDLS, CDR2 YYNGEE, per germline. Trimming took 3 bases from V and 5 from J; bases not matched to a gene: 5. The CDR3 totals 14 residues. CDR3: CASSDAGTGTEAFF. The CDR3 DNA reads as TGTGCCAGCAGCGATGCCGGGACAGGGACTGAAGCTTTCTTT.

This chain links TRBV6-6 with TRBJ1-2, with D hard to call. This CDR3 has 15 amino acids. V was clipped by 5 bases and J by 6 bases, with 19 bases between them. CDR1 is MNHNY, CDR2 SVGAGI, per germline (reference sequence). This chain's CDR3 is CASSKRSEGRDGYTF. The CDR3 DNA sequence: TGTGCCAGCAGTAAACGATCCGAGGGTCGAGATGGCTACACCTTC.

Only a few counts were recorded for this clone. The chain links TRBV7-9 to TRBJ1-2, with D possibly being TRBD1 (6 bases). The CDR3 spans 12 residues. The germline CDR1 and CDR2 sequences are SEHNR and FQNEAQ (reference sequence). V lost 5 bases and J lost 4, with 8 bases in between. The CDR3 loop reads CASSPDSYGYTF. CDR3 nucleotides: TGTGCCAGCAGCCCGGACAGCTATGGCTACACCTTC. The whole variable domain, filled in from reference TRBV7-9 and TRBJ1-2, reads DTGVSQNPRHKITKRGQNVTFRCDPISEHNRLYWYRQTLGQGPEFLTYFQNEAQLEKSRLLSDRFSAERPKGSFSTLEIQRTEQGDSAMYLCASSPDSYGYTFGSGTRLTVV.

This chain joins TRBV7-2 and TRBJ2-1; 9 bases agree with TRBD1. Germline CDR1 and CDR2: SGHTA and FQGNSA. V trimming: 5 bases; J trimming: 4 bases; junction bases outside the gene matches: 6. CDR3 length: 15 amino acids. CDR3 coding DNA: TGTGCCAGCAGCCCCCTAGGACAGGGGTACAATGAGCAGTTCTTC. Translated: CASSPLGQGYNEQFF.

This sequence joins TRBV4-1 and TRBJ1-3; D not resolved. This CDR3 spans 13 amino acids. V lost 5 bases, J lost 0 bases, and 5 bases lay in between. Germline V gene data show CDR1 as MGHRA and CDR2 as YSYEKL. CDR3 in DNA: TGCGCCAGCAGCTACGGCTCTGGAAACACCATATATTTT. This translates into CASSYGSGNTIYF.

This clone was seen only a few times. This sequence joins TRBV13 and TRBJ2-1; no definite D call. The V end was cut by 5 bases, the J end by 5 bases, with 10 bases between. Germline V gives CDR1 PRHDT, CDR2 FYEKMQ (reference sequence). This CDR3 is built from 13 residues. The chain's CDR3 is CASSPVADNEQFF. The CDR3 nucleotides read TGTGCCAGCAGCCCAGTGGCGGACAATGAGCAGTTCTTC.

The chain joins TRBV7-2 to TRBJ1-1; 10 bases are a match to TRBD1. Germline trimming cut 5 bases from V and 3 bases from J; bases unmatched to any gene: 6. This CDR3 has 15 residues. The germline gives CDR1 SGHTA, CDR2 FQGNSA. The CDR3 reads CASSGRDRGYTEAFF. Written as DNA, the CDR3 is TGTGCCAGCAGCGGACGGGACAGGGGATACACTGAAGCTTTCTTT.

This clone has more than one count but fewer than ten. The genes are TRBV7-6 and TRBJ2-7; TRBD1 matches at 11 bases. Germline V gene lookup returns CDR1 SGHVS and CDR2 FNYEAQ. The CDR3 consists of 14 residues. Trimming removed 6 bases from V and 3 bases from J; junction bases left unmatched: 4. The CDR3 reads CASSSGTGGYEQYF. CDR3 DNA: TGTGCCAGCAGTTCCGGGACAGGGGGCTACGAGCAGTACTTC.

The CDR3 coding sequence is TGCGCCAGCACCATCACAGGGGGCTCCTACAATGAGCAGTTCTTC. Amino acid sequence: CASTITGGSYNEQFF. This sequence joins TRBV5-1 and TRBJ2-1; TRBD1 matches 8 bases. This CDR3 comprises 15 residues. The V gene's germline CDR1 is SGHRS and CDR2 YFSETQ. Trimming cost V 6 bases and J 0 bases; bases outside gene matches: 5.

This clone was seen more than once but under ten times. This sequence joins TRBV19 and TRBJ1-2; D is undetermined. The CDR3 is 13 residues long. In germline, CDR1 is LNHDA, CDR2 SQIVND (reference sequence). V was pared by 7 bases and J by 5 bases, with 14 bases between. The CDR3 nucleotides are TGTGCCAGTAACTTGACTCTTGAGTATGGCTACACCTTC. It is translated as CASNLTLEYGYTF.

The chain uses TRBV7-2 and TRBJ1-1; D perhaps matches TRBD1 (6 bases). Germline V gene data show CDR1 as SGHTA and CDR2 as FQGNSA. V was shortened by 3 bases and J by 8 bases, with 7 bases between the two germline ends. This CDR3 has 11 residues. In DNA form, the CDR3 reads TGTGCCAGCAGCTTTACAGGGGAAGCTTTCTTT. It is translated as CASSFTGEAFF.

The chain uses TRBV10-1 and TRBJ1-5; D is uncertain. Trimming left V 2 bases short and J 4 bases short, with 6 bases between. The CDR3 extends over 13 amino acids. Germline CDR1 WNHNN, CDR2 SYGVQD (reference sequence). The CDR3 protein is CASSEGGNQPQHF. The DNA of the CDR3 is TGCGCCAGCAGTGAGGGCGGGAATCAGCCCCAGCATTTT.

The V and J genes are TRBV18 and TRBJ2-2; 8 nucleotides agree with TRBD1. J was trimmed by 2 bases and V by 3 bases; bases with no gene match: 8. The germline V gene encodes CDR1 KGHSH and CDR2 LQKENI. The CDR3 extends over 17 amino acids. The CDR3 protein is CASSPRQGAGNTGELFF. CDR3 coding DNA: TGTGCCAGCTCACCTCGCCAGGGGGCTGGAAACACCGGGGAGCTGTTTTTT. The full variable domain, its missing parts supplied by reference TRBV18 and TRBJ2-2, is NAGVMQNPRHLVRRRGQEARLRCSPMKGHSHVYWYRQLPEEGLKFMVYLQKENIIDESGMPKERFSAEFPKEGPSILRIQQVVRGDSAAYFCASSPRQGAGNTGELFFGEGSRLTVL.

In DNA form, the CDR3 reads TGTGCTAGTGGCCCGGGGACTGAAGCTTTCTTT. Translated, it gives CASGPGTEAFF. The chain recombines TRBV12-5 with TRBJ1-1, with D unresolved. CDR1 LGHNT and CDR2 FRNRAP come from the germline V gene. The CDR3 is made up of 11 amino acids. Deletions cut 6 bases from V and 5 bases from J, with 7 bases between.

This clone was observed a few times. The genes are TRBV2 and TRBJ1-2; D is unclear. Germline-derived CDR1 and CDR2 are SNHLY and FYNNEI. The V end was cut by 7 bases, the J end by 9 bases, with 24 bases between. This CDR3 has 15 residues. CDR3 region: CASTTSAGQFASYTF. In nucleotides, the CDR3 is TGTGCCAGCACTACCTCGGCAGGCCAGTTTGCGAGCTACACCTTC.

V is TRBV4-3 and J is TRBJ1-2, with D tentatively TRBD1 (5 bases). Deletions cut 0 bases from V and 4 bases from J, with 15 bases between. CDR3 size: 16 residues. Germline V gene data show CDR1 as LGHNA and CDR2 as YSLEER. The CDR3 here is CASSQDIQGGGYGYTF. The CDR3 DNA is TGCGCCAGCAGCCAAGATATCCAGGGCGGGGGCTATGGCTACACCTTC.

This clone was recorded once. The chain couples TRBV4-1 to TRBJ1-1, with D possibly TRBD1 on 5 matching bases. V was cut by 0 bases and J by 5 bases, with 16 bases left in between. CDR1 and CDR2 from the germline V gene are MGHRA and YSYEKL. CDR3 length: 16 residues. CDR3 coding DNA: TGCGCCAGCAGCCAAGATGGAGGGGCAGTAGGTACTGAAGCTTTCTTT. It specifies CASSQDGGAVGTEAFF.

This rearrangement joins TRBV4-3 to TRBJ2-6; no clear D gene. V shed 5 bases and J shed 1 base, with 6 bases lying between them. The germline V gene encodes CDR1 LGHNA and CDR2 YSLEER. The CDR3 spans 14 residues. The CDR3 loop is CASSIDSGANVLTF. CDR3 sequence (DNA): TGCGCCAGCAGCATAGATTCTGGGGCCAACGTCCTGACTTTC.

Here the CDR3 reads CASTPNRGGSYEQYF. Here the CDR3 DNA reads TGTGCCAGCACCCCGAACAGGGGAGGATCCTACGAGCAGTACTTC. This rearrangement joins TRBV6-1 to TRBJ2-5; TRBD1 might be the D (7 bases). The J call is in doubt because the DNA end fits TRBJ2-7 better. The CDR3 is 15 amino acids. Germline-derived CDR1 and CDR2 are MNHNS and SASEGT.

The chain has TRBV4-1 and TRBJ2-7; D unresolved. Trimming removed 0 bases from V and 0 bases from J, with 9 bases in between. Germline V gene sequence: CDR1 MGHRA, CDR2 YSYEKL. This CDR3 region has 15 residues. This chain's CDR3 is CASSQEAGLSYEQYF. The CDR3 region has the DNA TGCGCCAGCAGCCAAGAGGCAGGTCTCTCCTACGAGCAGTACTTC.

The CDR3 DNA reads TGTGCCAGCAGTTATTTGAGTGCAACTAATGAAAAACTGTTTTTT. It yields the protein CASSYLSATNEKLFF. The rearrangement uses TRBV6-6 and TRBJ1-4; D call uncertain. V dropped 3 bases and J dropped 0 bases, with 8 bases sitting between them. From germline, CDR1 is MNHNY and CDR2 SVGAGI (reference sequence). The CDR3 runs 15 residues.

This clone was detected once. The CDR3 reads CASSFSGRETQYF. CDR3 DNA: TGTGCCAGCAGCTTCTCAGGGCGAGAGACCCAGTACTTC. This chain joins TRBV7-6 and TRBJ2-5; a possible D gene is TRBD1 (5 bases). The CDR3 is 13 amino acids. Trimming stripped 3 bases from V and 4 bases from J, with 9 bases between. Germline loops: CDR1 SGHVS, CDR2 FNYEAQ.

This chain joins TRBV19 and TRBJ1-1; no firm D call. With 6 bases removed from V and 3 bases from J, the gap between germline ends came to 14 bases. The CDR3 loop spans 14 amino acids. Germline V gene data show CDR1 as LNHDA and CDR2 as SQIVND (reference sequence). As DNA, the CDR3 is TGTGCCAGTAGCGGACGGGGAATCGACACTGAAGCTTTCTTT. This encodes CASSGRGIDTEAFF.

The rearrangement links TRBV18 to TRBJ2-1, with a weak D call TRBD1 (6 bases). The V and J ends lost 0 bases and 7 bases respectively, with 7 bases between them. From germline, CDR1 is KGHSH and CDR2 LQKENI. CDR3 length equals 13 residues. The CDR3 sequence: CASSPPQGNEQFF. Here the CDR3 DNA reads TGTGCCAGCTCACCACCCCAGGGGAATGAGCAGTTCTTC. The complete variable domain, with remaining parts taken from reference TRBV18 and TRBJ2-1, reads NAGVMQNPRHLVRRRGQEARLRCSPMKGHSHVYWYRQLPEEGLKFMVYLQKENIIDESGMPKERFSAEFPKEGPSILRIQQVVRGDSAAYFCASSPPQGNEQFFGPGTRLTVL.

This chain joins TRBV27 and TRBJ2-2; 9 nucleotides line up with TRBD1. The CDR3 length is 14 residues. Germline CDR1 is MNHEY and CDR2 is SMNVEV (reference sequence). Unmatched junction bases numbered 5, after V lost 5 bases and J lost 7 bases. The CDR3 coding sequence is TGTGCCAGCAGTCCGGGACAGGGTGTCGGGGAGCTGTTTTTT. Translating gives CASSPGQGVGELFF.

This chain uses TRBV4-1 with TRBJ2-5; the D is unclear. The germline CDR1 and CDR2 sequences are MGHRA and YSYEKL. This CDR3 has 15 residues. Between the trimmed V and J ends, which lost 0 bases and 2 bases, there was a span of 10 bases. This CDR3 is CASSQDWAQQETQYF. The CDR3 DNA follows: TGCGCCAGCAGCCAAGATTGGGCACAGCAAGAGACCCAGTACTTC.

The CDR3 DNA reads as TGTGCAAGTCGCCCTGTTCCGGGTCTTTTTTCCTACGAGCAGTACTTC. It specifies CASRPVPGLFSYEQYF. This chain connects TRBV12-2 to TRBJ2-7; the listed D gene, TRBD2, was not tested against the DNA. TRBV12-2 is a known pseudogene. The CDR3 contains 16 residues.

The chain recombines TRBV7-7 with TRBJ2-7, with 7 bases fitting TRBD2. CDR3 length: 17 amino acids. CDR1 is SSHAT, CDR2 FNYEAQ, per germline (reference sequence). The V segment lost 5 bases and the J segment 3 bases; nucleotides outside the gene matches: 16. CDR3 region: CASSPGGYGANIYEQYF. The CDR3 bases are TGTGCCAGCAGCCCCGGGGGGTACGGGGCAAACATCTACGAGCAGTACTTC.

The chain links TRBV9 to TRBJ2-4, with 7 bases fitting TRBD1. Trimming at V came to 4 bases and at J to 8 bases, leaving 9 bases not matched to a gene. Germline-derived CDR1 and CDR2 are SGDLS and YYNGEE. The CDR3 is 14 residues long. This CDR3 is CASSTRQGEDIQYF. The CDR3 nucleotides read TGTGCCAGCAGCACCCGACAGGGAGAGGACATTCAGTACTTC.

The CDR3 DNA follows: TGCGCCAGCATGGCGGGGTCTCTAGAGACCCAGTACTTC. The encoded protein is CASMAGSLETQYF. This chain connects TRBV5-1 to TRBJ2-5; D possibly corresponds to TRBD2 (6 bases). This CDR3 is 13 amino acids long. Trimming left V 6 bases short and J 4 bases short, with 13 bases between. From germline, CDR1 is SGHRS and CDR2 YFSETQ. The whole variable domain, filled in from reference TRBV5-1 and TRBJ2-5, reads KAGVTQTPRYLIKTRGQQVTLSCSPISGHRSVSWYQQTPGQGLQFLFEYFSETQRNKGNFPGRFSGRQFSNSRSEMNVSTLELGDSALYLCASMAGSLETQYFGPGTRLLVL.